What follows describes a single T cell receptor (beta chain). Its antigen is unknown. The data are from a study of vaccination effects on CD4 cells after COVID-19. Study-wide context: Early after vaccination, and again late, three convalescent patients were sampled. Samples collected post-vaccine were obtained a median of 72 days after the second dose.

Produced via immunoSEQ multiplex PCR; TCRdb's table is partial and in-frame only. The sample holds 13,000 or so clones, around 67% seen once. This CDR3 spans 14 amino acids. The J segment lost 7 bases and the V segment lost 4 bases, leaving 9 bases of the junction unmatched. Per the germline V gene, CDR1 is MNHEY and CDR2 is SVGAGI. The study's findings and limits: Early post-infection timepoints were absent, and convalescent patients were few.

With the ViraFEST assay, the study expanded antigen-specific CD4+ T cells using viral peptide pools, then sequenced them. Cells that had been cultured for 10 days were the source of isolated CD4+ T cells. Infection dated between March and December 2020, before the Alpha, Beta and Delta variants reached the United States. Vaccine administered to participants consisted of two doses of either BNT162b2 or mRNA-1273. Two million PBMC were placed in each well, which was supplemented with approximately 9.2 IU/ml IL-2 and 10 ug/ml peptides. The sequenced sample was CD4+ T cells from PBMCs cultured with HCoV-NL63 spike peptides, obtained after COVID-19 vaccination. The V and J genes are TRBV6-5 and TRBJ1-1; the match to TRBD1 covers 7 bases. The sequence was obtained from a human donor who had a prior SARS-CoV-2 infection. This CDR3 reads CASSWRQGFGEAFF. CDR3 DNA: TGTGCCAGCAGTTGGCGACAGGGTTTTGGTGAAGCTTTCTTT.